This TCR beta chain comes out of a study of PD-L1 blockade in urothelial cancer. Study information: Peripheral blood specimens exhibited a median yield of approximately 150,000 T cells.

Generated by immunoSEQ multiplex PCR, the TCRdb table keeps only in-frame clones and is missing some. The sample lists approximately 100,000 clones; approximately 91% were seen once. Only one count was recorded for this clone. The sample in question was PBMCs, obtained around atezolizumab (anti-PD-L1) treatment. This receptor was identified in a woman of 80 years or more with urothelial cancer.

Here the CDR3 reads CASSLLDYGYTF. The DNA for the CDR3 is TGTGCCAGCAGCTTACTGGACTATGGCTACACCTTC. The chain joins TRBV5-8 to TRBJ1-2; D call uncertain. The CDR3 spans 12 residues. Germline V CDR1 and CDR2: SGHTS, YDEGEE. The ends were cut back, 2 bases at V and 3 bases at J, with 5 bases in the middle.